This TCR beta chain was recorded in a study of neurological immune-mediated disorders. A note on this clonotype: Antigen specificity is unknown. The CDR3 does not close with the conserved phenylalanine or tryptophan, likely indicating a read error.

Looked up from germline, CDR1 is MNHEY and CDR2 is SMNVEV (reference sequence). CDR3 length equals 15 residues. Trimming stripped 5 bases from V and 5 bases from J, with 13 bases between. As for the cDNA, it was generated by 5'RACE with 10-nucleotide random UMIs. From the 5' RACE reads, TCRdb called clonotypes with MiXCR, one entry per CDR3 protein. The table includes some 76,000 distinct CDR3 sequences, roughly 3% detected once. It was from 2 million PBMCs stored at -80 C that the unsorted libraries were obtained. Regarding the study as a whole: Phylogenetic grouping assigned the repertoires of 18 of 34 multiple sclerosis patients to a single related-CDR3 cluster, which may represent a signature.

The TCR comes from a woman aged 45-65 years with multiple sclerosis. The sequencing sample was made of PBMCs. The chain carries TRBV27 and TRBJ1-6; weak D call: TRBD1 (5 bases). In nucleotides, the CDR3 is TGTGCCAGCAGTCTCGGGACGTCCGATAATTCACCCCTCCACAAT. This gives the protein CASSLGTSDNSPLHN.